What follows are 13 T cell receptor beta chains derived from one specimen sequenced in a study of shared clonotypes between healthy human individuals (dated by TCRdb to 2018 to 2021). Preparation of the library involved the immunoSEQ multiplex PCR assay. TCRdb carries this immuneACCESS record with in-frame sequences only. Its versions omit some clonotypes, under half of them owing to an unresolved V gene in the studies checked, with the rest unexplained. Recorded for this sample are over a million clones; more than 95% of them occurred a single time. Together, the top ten hold approximately 1.1% of the sample. Material: naive CD4+ T cells sorted from blood. What this sample's cell subset or site label stands for: CD45RA+ positively selected. The receptors were gathered from a man aged 30 to 39 in good health.

About this clone itself: This sample also contains other DNA sequences that code for the same CDR3. The chain has TRBV19 and TRBJ2-5; 7 bases match TRBD2. The CDR3 is 12 amino acids. V dropped 4 bases and J dropped 4; count of bases not matched to a gene: 0. The germline gives CDR1 LNHDA, CDR2 SQIVND (reference sequence). The CDR3 here is CASSTGGETQYF. CDR3 coding DNA: TGTGCCAGTAGTACGGGGGGAGAGACCCAGTACTTC.

The J gene is TRBJ2-5, the V gene TRBV4-1; 9 nucleotides line up with TRBD2. The CDR3 consists of 15 residues. Germline-derived CDR1 and CDR2 are MGHRA and YSYEKL. Trimming cost V 4 bases and J 5 bases; bases outside gene matches: 8. The CDR3 DNA is TGCGCCAGCAGCCTTATGACTAGCGGAGCGGAGACCCAGTACTTC. Its translation: CASSLMTSGAETQYF.

The chain joins TRBV27 to TRBJ2-7, with TRBD2 matching 13 bases. From germline, CDR1 is MNHEY and CDR2 SMNVEV (reference sequence). With 5 bases clipped from V and 3 bases from J, the junction kept 4 bases outside the gene matches. The CDR3 has 15 amino acids. The CDR3 reads CASSLGLAGRYEQYF. The CDR3 nucleotides are TGTGCCAGCAGTCTGGGACTAGCGGGACGCTACGAGCAGTACTTC.

The rearrangement uses TRBV9 and TRBJ1-2; D gene ambiguous. Trimming pared 1 base from V and 4 bases from J, leaving 8 bases between. Germline CDR1 and CDR2: SGDLS and YYNGEE. The CDR3 runs 13 residues. The DNA for the CDR3 is TGTGCCAGCAGCGTATCAGCAACCTATGGCTACACCTTC. Amino acid sequence: CASSVSATYGYTF.

About this clone: At the DNA level, this CDR3 is encoded by other sequences in the same sample as well. This chain connects TRBV9 to TRBJ2-7; D is perhaps TRBD1 (6 bases). CDR3 length: 14 residues. Germline loops: CDR1 SGDLS, CDR2 YYNGEE. With 4 bases removed from V and 2 bases from J, the gap between germline ends came to 13 bases. The CDR3 loop is CASSPTGGAYEQYF. CDR3 DNA: TGTGCCAGCAGCCCGACTGGGGGCGCCTACGAGCAGTACTTC.

This chain joins TRBV19 and TRBJ2-7; D perhaps matches TRBD2 (5 bases). The CDR3 length is 16 residues. The ends were cut back, 4 bases at V and 0 bases at J, with 16 bases in the middle. Germline V gene data show CDR1 as LNHDA and CDR2 as SQIVND (reference sequence). CDR3 sequence: CASSNYLAHNSYEQYF. The CDR3 DNA sequence: TGTGCCAGTAGTAACTACTTAGCGCACAACTCCTACGAGCAGTACTTC.

This chain links TRBV9 with TRBJ1-3; D unresolved. This CDR3 is 17 amino acids long. Per germline, CDR1 SGDLS and CDR2 YYNGEE. V lost 0 bases to trimming and J lost 0 bases, with 13 bases between them. The CDR3 loop is CASSVAGSLTSGNTIYF. CDR3 DNA: TGTGCCAGCAGCGTAGCTGGCAGCCTCACCTCTGGAAACACCATATATTTT.

The chain employs TRBV27 and TRBJ2-2, with 12 bases identical to TRBD2. This CDR3 region has 16 residues. V lost 5 bases to trimming and J lost 4 bases; unmatched junction nucleotides: 5. The germline V gene has CDR1 MNHEY and CDR2 SMNVEV (reference sequence). CDR3 sequence reads: CASSRQGLAGTGELFF. CDR3 coding DNA: TGTGCCAGCAGTAGACAGGGACTAGCGGGCACCGGGGAGCTGTTTTTT.

The chain uses TRBV7-9 and TRBJ1-1; possibly TRBD1 for D (5 bases). V was shortened by 1 base and J by 4 bases, with 13 bases between the two germline ends. The CDR3 runs 15 residues. Germline V lookup: CDR1 SEHNR, CDR2 FQNEAQ (reference sequence). The CDR3 DNA is TGTGCCAGCAGCTTAGGGAGGGGTTCAGGCACTGAAGCTTTCTTT. Protein product: CASSLGRGSGTEAFF.

The CDR3 DNA reads TGCGCCAGCAGCTTGCCGGGACAGGGAAGAGGGTTAAGCACTGAAGCTTTCTTT. Protein: CASSLPGQGRGLSTEAFF. V usage is TRBV5-1 and J usage is TRBJ1-1; 9 nucleotides match TRBD1. With V trimmed by 1 base and J by 4 bases, 14 bases remained unmatched. This CDR3 has 18 residues. Germline V gene sequence: CDR1 SGHRS, CDR2 YFSETQ.

The J gene is TRBJ1-2, the V gene TRBV19, with D maybe TRBD1 (5 bases). The V end lost 3 bases, the J end lost 3 bases, and 11 bases lay between the germline ends. This CDR3 contains 14 residues. Germline values: CDR1 LNHDA, CDR2 SQIVND (reference sequence). CDR3: CASSIPGLHYGYTF. CDR3 DNA: TGTGCCAGTAGTATTCCAGGGCTCCACTATGGCTACACCTTC.

The J gene is TRBJ2-7, the V gene TRBV28, with a tentative D call TRBD2 (6 bases). The CDR3 has 15 amino acids. V was shortened by 4 bases and J by 5 bases, with 18 bases between the two germline ends. The germline CDR1 and CDR2 sequences are MDHEN and SYDVKM. The CDR3 coding sequence is TGTGCCAGCAGTTATATTATCGGAGGGACGGACGAGCAGTACTTC. As protein: CASSYIIGGTDEQYF.

This chain links TRBV7-2 with TRBJ1-5; 8 bases align to TRBD1. This CDR3 has 15 residues. V trimming: 4 bases; J trimming: 1 base; junction bases outside the gene matches: 3. The germline gives CDR1 SGHTA, CDR2 FQGNSA. CDR3 nucleotides: TGTGCCAGCAGCTATCGGACAGGGAGCAATCAGCCCCAGCATTTT. Residues: CASSYRTGSNQPQHF.